These 20 T cell receptor beta chains came from one sample sequenced in a study of cytomegalovirus exposure and HLA in healthy donors. In the PCR, 60 Vbeta and 13 Jbeta primers were used. Sequencing was performed with immunoSEQ multiplex PCR; in TCRdb, only in-frame clones are kept and a portion is missing. The table has over 150,000 clones, roughly 80% seen once. Specimen: PBMCs. These receptors came from a man between 18 and 35 years old in good health and CMV-seronegative.

The chain is built from TRBV7-3 and TRBJ2-1; 8 bases map to TRBD2. V dropped 2 bases and J dropped 9; count of bases not matched to a gene: 6. The V gene's germline CDR1 is SGHTA and CDR2 FQGTGA. The CDR3 has 14 residues. CDR3 sequence reads: CASSLREGSAEQFF. The CDR3 DNA reads as TGTGCCAGCAGCTTACGGGAGGGCTCGGCTGAGCAGTTCTTC.

The genes are TRBV2 and TRBJ2-2, with 9 bases fitting TRBD2. This CDR3 has 16 amino acids. The V gene's germline CDR1 is SNHLY and CDR2 FYNNEI. Unmatched junction bases numbered 6, after V lost 3 bases and J lost 4 bases. This CDR3 is CASSDLTSGSTGELFF. For the CDR3, the DNA is TGTGCCAGCAGTGACTTGACTAGCGGTAGCACCGGGGAGCTGTTTTTT. The whole variable domain, remainder taken from reference TRBV2 and TRBJ2-2, is EPEVTQTPSHQVTQMGQEVILRCVPISNHLYFYWYRQILGQKVEFLVSFYNNEISEKSEIFDDQFSVERPDGSNFTLKIRSTKLEDSAMYFCASSDLTSGSTGELFFGEGSRLTVL.

This rearrangement joins TRBV6-5 to TRBJ2-5, with D tentatively TRBD1 (5 bases). Looked up from germline, CDR1 is MNHEY and CDR2 is SVGAGI. Trimming left V 2 bases short and J 3 bases short, with 13 bases between. This CDR3 is 15 amino acids long. CDR3: CASSYRGNRKETQYF. CDR3 sequence (DNA): TGTGCCAGCAGTTACAGGGGTAATCGGAAAGAGACCCAGTACTTC.

CDR3 DNA sequence: TGTGCCAGCAGCTTCCGGGAGAATTTCCACGAGCAGTACTTC. Its protein product is CASSFRENFHEQYF. The J gene is TRBJ2-7, the V gene TRBV5-4, with a possible D match to TRBD2 (6 bases). V gave up 2 bases and J gave up 5 bases, with 14 bases separating them. CDR1 and CDR2 (germline): SGHNT, YYREEE (reference sequence). The length of the CDR3 is 14 residues.

The chain joins TRBV12-5 to TRBJ2-7; TRBD1 matches 9 bases. CDR1 is LGHNT and CDR2 is FRNRAP in the germline V gene. The V segment lost 8 bases and the J segment 5 bases; nucleotides outside the gene matches: 7. The CDR3 has 13 residues. The CDR3 loop is CASLWDRDDEQYF. CDR3 sequence (DNA): TGTGCTAGTTTATGGGACAGGGATGACGAGCAGTACTTC.

The chain joins TRBV6-4 to TRBJ2-5; 10 bases align to TRBD2. Germline V lookup: CDR1 MRHNA, CDR2 SNTAGT. J gave up 7 bases and V 6 bases, and 11 bases lay outside the gene matches. The CDR3 totals 15 residues. This chain's CDR3 is CASSYSGGPGGTQYF. The CDR3 DNA reads TGTGCCAGCAGCTATAGCGGGGGGCCGGGGGGGACCCAGTACTTC.

This chain links TRBV28 with TRBJ1-1; D is ambiguous. V was pared by 7 bases and J by 1 base, with 13 bases between. This CDR3 region has 14 residues. The V gene's germline CDR1 is MDHEN and CDR2 SYDVKM. The CDR3 reads CASKVVGGNTEAFF. The CDR3 region has the DNA TGTGCCAGCAAAGTGGTAGGAGGGAACACTGAAGCTTTCTTT. Full variable domain (missing parts from reference TRBV28 and TRBJ1-1): DVKVTQSSRYLVKRTGEKVFLECVQDMDHENMFWYRQDPGLGLRLIYFSYDVKMKEKGDIPEGYSVSREKKERFSLILESASTNQTSMYLCASKVVGGNTEAFFGQGTRLTVV.

This clone was found once. The V call is TRBV11-1, the J call TRBJ2-1; 7 nucleotides agree with TRBD2. Losses at the gene ends were 0 bases for V and 2 bases for J; bases not matched to a gene: 4. The germline CDR1 and CDR2 sequences are SGHAT and FQDESV (reference sequence). There are 16 residues in the CDR3. The DNA of the CDR3 is TGTGCCAGCAGCTTAGCGGCGGGAGCGACCTACAATGAGCAGTTCTTC. The encoded protein is CASSLAAGATYNEQFF.

The chain links TRBV28 to TRBJ2-3; 7 bases map to TRBD1. V shed 3 bases, J shed 0 bases, and the junction held 6 bases outside the gene matches. CDR3 length equals 16 residues. Per the germline V gene, CDR1 is MDHEN and CDR2 is SYDVKM. CDR3 in DNA: TGTGCCAGCAGTTTTCCGGACAGGCCTAGCACAGATACGCAGTATTTT. The encoded protein is CASSFPDRPSTDTQYF.

CDR3 sequence reads: CASLLIGEPRETQYF. The CDR3 DNA reads TGTGCCAGCCTCCTAATCGGGGAGCCAAGAGAGACCCAGTACTTC. The chain combines TRBV6-5 with TRBJ2-5, with D possibly being TRBD2 (5 bases). Deletions cut 8 bases from V and 4 bases from J, with 20 bases between. The CDR3 runs to 15 residues. Germline CDR1 reads MNHEY; CDR2 reads SVGAGI.

This chain uses TRBV5-8 with TRBJ2-2; 7 bases align to TRBD2. The germline CDR1 and CDR2 sequences are SGHTS and YDEGEE. CDR3 length equals 15 residues. J gave up 2 bases and V 9 bases, and 10 bases lay outside the gene matches. CDR3 region: CATLWGGLNTGELFF. CDR3 bases: TGTGCCACCCTGTGGGGAGGGCTTAACACCGGGGAGCTGTTTTTT.

CDR3 sequence: CASTSGTYEQYF. The CDR3 DNA is TGTGCCAGCACTAGCGGAACCTACGAGCAGTACTTC. The chain is built from TRBV7-9 and TRBJ2-7, with 7 bases fitting TRBD2. The CDR3 is 12 amino acids. After removal of 7 bases from V and 2 bases from J, the junction contained 2 bases not matched to a gene. In germline, CDR1 is SEHNR, CDR2 FQNEAQ (reference sequence).

The chain carries TRBV12-5 and TRBJ1-2; possible D gene TRBD1, 6 bases. Trimming cost V 1 base and J 4 bases, with 16 bases left between them. Germline V CDR1 and CDR2: LGHNT, FRNRAP. The CDR3 has 16 residues. CDR3 nucleotide sequence: TGTGCTAGTGGTTTGGAGGGGGGGGGAACGTCCTATGGCTACACCTTC. Its translation is CASGLEGGGTSYGYTF.

DNA of the CDR3: TGTGCCAGCAGTTCAACCCGTCCTATGTACTACGAGCAGTACTTC. This gives the protein CASSSTRPMYYEQYF. This chain uses TRBV25-1 with TRBJ2-7; the D is unclear. V lost 5 bases to trimming and J lost 3 bases, with 17 bases between them. Germline V gene data show CDR1 as MGHDK and CDR2 as SYGVNS. CDR3 length equals 15 residues.

This rearrangement joins TRBV19 to TRBJ1-6; the D gene is possibly TRBD1 (6 bases). Deletions cut 9 bases from V and 10 bases from J, with 19 bases between. This CDR3 is built from 14 residues. From germline, CDR1 is LNHDA and CDR2 SQIVND (reference sequence). The CDR3 region is CASHREGASSPLHF. The CDR3 region has the DNA TGTGCCAGCCACAGGGAGGGAGCTTCGTCACCCCTCCACTTT.

The chain joins TRBV19 to TRBJ1-3, with TRBD1 matching over 8 bases. The CDR3 length is 14 residues. Germline assignment: CDR1 LNHDA and CDR2 SQIVND (reference sequence). V lost 6 bases and J lost 5; bases outside the gene matches: 6. The CDR3 DNA reads TGTGCCAGTAGGGACGACAGGGGTCGAAACACCATATATTTT. This sequence encodes CASRDDRGRNTIYF.

The V and J genes are TRBV28 and TRBJ1-4; 7 bases line up with TRBD1. The CDR3 covers 15 residues. V lost 6 bases and J lost 5; bases outside the gene matches: 9. Germline loops: CDR1 MDHEN, CDR2 SYDVKM. Written as DNA, the CDR3 is TGTGCCAGCAGCTCCGGACAGGAACGAAATGAAAAACTGTTTTTT. It translates to CASSSGQERNEKLFF. Looking up the rest from reference TRBV28 and TRBJ1-4 gives the full variable domain: DVKVTQSSRYLVKRTGEKVFLECVQDMDHENMFWYRQDPGLGLRLIYFSYDVKMKEKGDIPEGYSVSREKKERFSLILESASTNQTSMYLCASSSGQERNEKLFFGSGTQLSVL.

This chain connects TRBV9 to TRBJ2-1, with TRBD2 as a possible D gene (7 bases). Trimming left V 1 base short and J 3 bases short, with 14 bases between. The length of the CDR3 is 16 residues. The germline gives CDR1 SGDLS, CDR2 YYNGEE. For the CDR3, the DNA is TGTGCCAGCAGCGTATTTGGGGGGGCAATCTACAATGAGCAGTTCTTC. This codes for CASSVFGGAIYNEQFF.

For this clone: The germline gene is not matched at one end of the junction; a read error may be the cause. The chain recombines TRBV28 with TRBJ1-1; TRBD1 matches at 7 bases. Germline values: CDR1 MDHEN, CDR2 SYDVKM. The CDR3 is made up of 12 amino acids. The CDR3 DNA is TGTGCCAGCAATTTACAGGGGACTGAAGCTTTCTTT. Translation: CASNLQGTEAFF.

The chain uses TRBV19 and TRBJ2-6, with 12 bases matching TRBD1. The CDR3 sequence is 16 residues long. The germline V gene encodes CDR1 LNHDA and CDR2 SQIVND (reference sequence). J lost 4 bases, V lost 4 bases, and 2 bases had no gene match. The chain's CDR3 is CASSRGQGAGANVLTF. The CDR3 DNA is TGTGCCAGTAGTAGGGGACAGGGGGCCGGGGCCAACGTCCTGACTTTC. The full variable domain, rest sourced from reference TRBV19 and TRBJ2-6, is DGGITQSPKYLFRKEGQNVTLSCEQNLNHDAMYWYRQDPGQGLRLIYYSQIVNDFQKGDIAEGYSVSREKKESFPLTVTSAQKNPTAFYLCASSRGQGAGANVLTFGAGSRLTVL.